The rows below give T cell receptor beta chains drawn from one sample of a study of blood T cell repertoires in COVID-19. Sequenced by immunoSEQ multiplex PCR; TCRdb stores in-frame clones only, minus some. The table shows about 400,000 clones, with roughly nine tenths occurring only once. Sample: peripheral blood. These receptors all come from a man between 40 and 49 years old with acute or convalescent COVID-19. Each CDR3 is given with its conserved first and last residue. Fields, in order: CDR3 length, clone size, J gene, V gene, D gene, CDR3 protein, CDR3 DNA. The D gene is left open where the match is weak. The size entry is marked missing in some rows and otherwise reads once, few, many or a size class.

length: 16
size: NA
J: TRBJ1-3
V: TRBV9
D: TRBD1
CDR3: CASSVAPGGRGNTIYF
DNA: TGTGCCAGCAGCGTAGCTCCAGGGGGGCGTGGAAACACCATATATTTT

length: 11
size: NA
J: TRBJ1-2
V: TRBV6-4
D: NA
CDR3: CASRITVGYTF
DNA: TGTGCCAGCAGGATCACAGTAGGCTACACCTTC

length: 15
size: NA
J: TRBJ2-1
V: TRBV7-8
D: NA
CDR3: CASSQLQGSNNEQFF
DNA: TGTGCCAGCAGCCAATTACAGGGAAGTAATAATGAGCAGTTCTTC

length: 15
size: NA
J: TRBJ2-1
V: TRBV11-2
D: NA
CDR3: CASSLDGWTDNEQFF
DNA: TGTGCCAGCAGCTTAGATGGGTGGACTGACAATGAGCAGTTCTTC

length: 15
size: NA
J: TRBJ2-1
V: TRBV7-9
D: TRBD2
CDR3: CASSLGRGVLNEQFF
DNA: TGTGCCAGCAGCTTAGGGCGGGGGGTCCTAAATGAGCAGTTCTTC

length: 15
size: NA
J: TRBJ1-5
V: TRBV4-3
D: TRBD1
CDR3: CASSPYVTGGQPQHF
DNA: TGCGCCAGCAGCCCGTATGTGACAGGGGGTCAGCCCCAGCATTTT

length: 14
size: NA
J: TRBJ2-1
V: TRBV10-3
D: NA
CDR3: CAISLGMRNNEQFF
DNA: TGTGCCATCAGTTTAGGTATGAGGAACAATGAGCAGTTCTTC

length: 13
size: NA
J: TRBJ1-2
V: TRBV27
D: NA
CDR3: CASSSQTNYGYTF
DNA: TGTGCCAGCAGTTCTCAGACTAACTATGGCTACACCTTC

length: 17
size: NA
J: TRBJ2-3
V: TRBV11-3
D: TRBD2
CDR3: CASSLGERDYLTDTQYF
DNA: TGTGCCAGCAGCTTAGGTGAACGGGACTACCTCACAGATACGCAGTATTTT

length: 14
size: NA
J: TRBJ2-7
V: TRBV29-1
D: NA
CDR3: CSVRGGMNSYEQYF
DNA: TGCAGCGTTCGCGGCGGGATGAACTCCTACGAGCAGTACTTC

length: 14
size: NA
J: TRBJ1-4
V: TRBV7-6
D: NA
CDR3: CASTLGGGGEKLFF
DNA: TGTGCCAGCACCCTAGGTGGAGGTGGAGAAAAACTGTTTTTT

length: 14
size: NA
J: TRBJ2-7
V: TRBV27
D: TRBD2
CDR3: CASRAGTSRYEQYF
DNA: TGTGCCAGCAGGGCCGGGACTAGCAGGTACGAGCAGTACTTC

length: 14
size: NA
J: TRBJ2-3
V: TRBV6-5
D: NA
CDR3: CASSYPSGTDTQYF
DNA: TGTGCCAGCAGTTATCCCAGCGGCACAGATACGCAGTATTTT

length: 15
size: once
J: TRBJ2-7
V: TRBV7-2
D: TRBD2
CDR3: CASSWTSGGPYEQYF
DNA: TGTGCCAGCAGCTGGACTAGCGGGGGACCCTACGAGCAGTACTTC

length: 13
size: NA
J: TRBJ2-5
V: TRBV5-1
D: TRBD2
CDR3: CASSQRGQETQYF
DNA: TGCGCCAGCAGCCAGCGGGGGCAAGAGACCCAGTACTTC

length: 15
size: NA
J: TRBJ2-2
V: TRBV3-1/TRBV3-2
D: NA
CDR3: CASSQDWPSPGELFF
DNA: TGTGCCAGCAGCCAAGATTGGCCTTCTCCCGGGGAGCTGTTTTTT

length: 16
size: NA
J: TRBJ1-6
V: TRBV27
D: NA
CDR3: CASRPRQASYNSPLHF
DNA: TGTGCCAGCAGACCCAGACAGGCGTCCTATAATTCACCCCTCCACTTT

length: 15
size: NA
J: TRBJ1-5
V: TRBV6-7
D: NA
CDR3: CASSLQGFSNQPQHF
DNA: TGTGCCAGCAGCCTACAGGGATTTAGCAATCAGCCCCAGCATTTT

length: 16
size: once
J: TRBJ2-6
V: TRBV28
D: NA
CDR3: CASSLDGFPGANVLTF
DNA: TGTGCCAGCAGTTTAGATGGCTTCCCTGGGGCCAACGTCCTGACTTTC

length: 16
size: NA
J: TRBJ2-1
V: TRBV29-1
D: TRBD2
CDR3: CSVGGTSGYSYNEQFF
DNA: TGCAGCGTTGGGGGTACTAGCGGGTACTCCTACAATGAGCAGTTCTTC

length: 16
size: NA
J: TRBJ2-7
V: TRBV11-2
D: TRBD2
CDR3: CASSLDGGGSSYEQYF
DNA: TGTGCCAGCAGCTTAGATGGGGGAGGGAGCTCCTACGAGCAGTACTTC

length: 13
size: NA
J: TRBJ1-3
V: TRBV9
D: NA
CDR3: CASSAPGGNTIYF
DNA: TGTGCCAGCAGCGCCCCGGGAGGAAACACCATATATTTT

length: 20
size: NA
J: TRBJ2-3
V: TRBV4-2
D: TRBD2
CDR3: CASSRLPGLAGEESTDTQYF
DNA: TGTGCCAGCAGCCGACTTCCGGGACTAGCGGGGGAAGAAAGCACAGATACGCAGTATTTT

length: 14
size: NA
J: TRBJ1-2
V: TRBV5-8
D: TRBD1
CDR3: CASSYGQGDYGYTF
DNA: TGTGCCAGCAGCTACGGACAGGGTGACTATGGCTACACCTTC

length: 14
size: few
J: TRBJ2-1
V: TRBV13
D: NA
CDR3: CASSSPPFIDEQFF
DNA: TGTGCCAGCAGCTCCCCCCCCTTTATAGATGAGCAGTTCTTC

length: 17
size: NA
J: TRBJ2-1
V: TRBV11-2
D: NA
CDR3: CASSREDLGAFYNEQFF
DNA: TGTGCCAGCAGCCGGGAAGATCTGGGGGCCTTTTACAATGAGCAGTTCTTC

length: 15
size: NA
J: TRBJ2-7
V: TRBV9
D: NA
CDR3: CASSVGAITSYEQYF
DNA: TGTGCCAGCAGCGTAGGGGCCATTACATCCTACGAGCAGTACTTC

length: 16
size: NA
J: TRBJ2-5
V: TRBV11-3
D: TRBD2
CDR3: CASSPGTSKTQETQYF
DNA: TGTGCCAGCAGCCCCGGGACTAGCAAGACCCAAGAGACCCAGTACTTC

length: 17
size: NA
J: TRBJ2-1
V: TRBV18
D: TRBD2
CDR3: CASSPDFRTRRSNEQFF
DNA: TGTGCCAGCTCACCCGATTTTCGGACTAGAAGGTCTAATGAGCAGTTCTTC

length: 13
size: once
J: TRBJ1-3
V: TRBV24-1
D: TRBD1
CDR3: CATQSRGRNTIYF
DNA: TGTGCCACCCAATCCAGGGGGCGGAACACCATATATTTT